This T cell receptor beta chain was captured by sequencing in a study of cytomegalovirus exposure and HLA in healthy donors. Study-level information: Caucasian-associated ancestry cluster membership applied to approximately 80% of several hundred genotyped donors.

In the PCR, 60 Vbeta and 13 Jbeta primers were used. Here immunoSEQ multiplex PCR was the method, and the copy in TCRdb shows in-frame clones only, minus some. This sample has about 160,000 clones, with approximately 80% found just once. Findings and caveats of the study: Beyond CMV serostatus, there was no information to go on about immune exposure. An apparent linkage of common viral pathogens to several of the most significant clusters emerged in a later analysis.

The CDR3 totals 14 residues. V lost 10 bases to trimming and J lost 1 base, with 14 bases between them. Germline CDR1 reads MNHNS; CDR2 reads SASEGT. Details on this clone: Its antigen is currently unknown.

The TCR originated in a male donor in good health and CMV-seropositive. The V gene is TRBV6-1, the J gene TRBJ1-5; possibly TRBD1 for D (5 bases). The specimen sequenced was PBMCs. The CDR3 region is CATTERGSNQPQHF. The CDR3 region has the DNA TGTGCCACCACCGAGCGGGGGAGCAATCAGCCCCAGCATTTT.